The present TCR beta chain was sequenced within a study of identical twins. The study, taken as a whole, reports: Excess twin sharing in beta out-of-frame sequences was weaker.

A universal primer site was incorporated via template switching, and the cDNA contained unique molecular identifiers. Each CDR3 protein is one row after TCRdb ran MiXCR on the 5' RACE reads. The sample has some 210,000 distinct CDR3 sequences; 15% are singletons. The V and J ends lost 3 bases and 6 bases, in that order; junction bases with no gene match: 4. The CDR3 is 13 amino acids. Germline V gives CDR1 SEHNR, CDR2 FQNEAQ (reference sequence). There are a few counts of this clonotype. Its antigen is as yet unknown. The data were also submitted as part of a second study, on T cells expressing NK-cell markers. That report adds: Out of eight donors sequenced, seven tested HCMV-seropositive and the remaining one seronegative.

The chain has TRBV7-9 and TRBJ1-2; 7 bases map to TRBD1. The receptor was isolated from a woman younger than 30 in good health. The material sequenced was CD8+ T cells sorted from blood. CDR3 in DNA: TGTGCCAGCAGCTTGGACAGGACTAATGGCTACACCTTC. Amino acids: CASSLDRTNGYTF.